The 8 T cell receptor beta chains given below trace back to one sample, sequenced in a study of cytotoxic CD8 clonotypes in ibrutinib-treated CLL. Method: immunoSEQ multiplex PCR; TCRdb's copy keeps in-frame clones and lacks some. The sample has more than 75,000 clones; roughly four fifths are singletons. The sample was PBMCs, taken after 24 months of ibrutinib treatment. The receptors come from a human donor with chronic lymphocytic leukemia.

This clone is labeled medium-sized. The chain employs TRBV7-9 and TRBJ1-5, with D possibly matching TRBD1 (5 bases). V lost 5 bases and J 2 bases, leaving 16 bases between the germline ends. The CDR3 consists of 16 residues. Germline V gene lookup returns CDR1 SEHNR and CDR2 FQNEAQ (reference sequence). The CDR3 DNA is TGTGCCAGCAGCAAGACCGGGGACGGACGCAATCAGCCCCAGCATTTT. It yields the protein CASSKTGDGRNQPQHF. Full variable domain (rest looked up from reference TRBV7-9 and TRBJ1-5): DTGVSQNPRHKITKRGQNVTFRCDPISEHNRLYWYRQTLGQGPEFLTYFQNEAQLEKSRLLSDRFSAERPKGSFSTLEIQRTEQGDSAMYLCASSKTGDGRNQPQHFGDGTRLSIL.

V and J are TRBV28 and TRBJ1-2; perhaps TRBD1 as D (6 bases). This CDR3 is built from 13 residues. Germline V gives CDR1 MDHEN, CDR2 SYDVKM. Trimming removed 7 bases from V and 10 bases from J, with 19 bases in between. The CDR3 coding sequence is TGTGCCAGCAACCTAAGGGGGGCCGGCACCTACACCTTC. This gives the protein CASNLRGAGTYTF.

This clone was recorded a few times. Here the CDR3 reads CASSWDSNEQFF. CDR3 DNA: TGCGCCAGCAGCTGGGATAGCAATGAGCAGTTCTTC. The V call is TRBV5-1, the J call TRBJ2-1; D ambiguous. CDR1 and CDR2 from the germline V gene are SGHRS and YFSETQ. The length of the CDR3 is 12 residues. V was cut by 3 bases and J by 6 bases, with 7 bases left in between.

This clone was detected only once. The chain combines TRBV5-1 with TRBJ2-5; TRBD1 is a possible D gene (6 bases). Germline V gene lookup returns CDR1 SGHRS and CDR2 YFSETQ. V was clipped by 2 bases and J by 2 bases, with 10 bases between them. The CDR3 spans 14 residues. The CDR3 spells CASSLLTGQETQYF. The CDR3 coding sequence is TGCGCCAGCAGCTTACTTACAGGGCAAGAGACCCAGTACTTC.

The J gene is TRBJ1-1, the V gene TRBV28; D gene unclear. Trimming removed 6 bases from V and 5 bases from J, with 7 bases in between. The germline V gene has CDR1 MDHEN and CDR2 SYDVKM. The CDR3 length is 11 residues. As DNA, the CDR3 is TGTGCCAGCAGACTCAAAACTGAAGCTTTCTTT. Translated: CASRLKTEAFF.

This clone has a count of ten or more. Written as DNA, the CDR3 is TGCAGCGTTGGTGAGGGAGGGAGCTCTGGAAACACCATATATTTT. It codes for CSVGEGGSSGNTIYF. This chain connects TRBV29-1 to TRBJ1-3; D is unclear. CDR3 size: 15 residues. Germline-derived CDR1 and CDR2 are SQVTM and ANQGSEA. V was pared by 4 bases and J by 0 bases, with 13 bases between.

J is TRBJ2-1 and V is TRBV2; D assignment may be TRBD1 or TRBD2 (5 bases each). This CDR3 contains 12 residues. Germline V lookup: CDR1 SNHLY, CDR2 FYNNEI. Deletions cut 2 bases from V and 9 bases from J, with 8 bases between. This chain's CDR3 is CASSEKGSEQFF. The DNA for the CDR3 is TGTGCCAGCAGTGAAAAGGGGAGTGAGCAGTTCTTC.

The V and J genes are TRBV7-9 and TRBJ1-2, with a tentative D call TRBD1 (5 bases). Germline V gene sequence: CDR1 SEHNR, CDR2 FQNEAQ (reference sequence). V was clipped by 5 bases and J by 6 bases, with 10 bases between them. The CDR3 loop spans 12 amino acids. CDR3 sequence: CASSPGGNGYTF. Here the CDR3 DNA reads TGTGCCAGCAGCCCCGGGGGGAATGGCTACACCTTC.